This T cell receptor beta chain was captured in a study of T cells after yellow fever vaccination. TCRdb recomputed calls from the 5' RACE reads with MiXCR, one row per CDR3 protein. Here the sample spans some 150,000 distinct CDR3 sequences, just over 6.5% being singletons. The table lists this clonotype with many counts. Trimming removed 6 bases at V and 7 bases at J, with 15 bases between. CDR1 and CDR2 (germline): MNHEY, SVGAGI. The CDR3 contains 14 residues. This sequence joins TRBV6-5 and TRBJ2-2; D is ambiguous. The receptor was derived from a man in his thirties or forties who received the YFV17D yellow fever vaccine. The sample here was CD4+ T cells sorted from PBMCs, taken 10 days after the yellow fever booster vaccination. For the CDR3, the DNA is TGTGCCAGCAGACTCACGGAGTCGGTCGGGGAGCTGTTTTTT. The encoded protein is CASRLTESVGELFF.